The subject of this entry is one T cell receptor (beta chain). The target antigen is unknown. This specimen comes from a study of a mutant IDH1 vaccine in newly diagnosed glioma. Method: immunoSEQ multiplex PCR; TCRdb's copy keeps in-frame clones and lacks some. This sample has almost 30,000 clones, with roughly 87% found just once. The CDR3 consists of 17 residues. Germline V gives CDR1 SGHNT, CDR2 YENEEA. Unmatched junction bases numbered 8, after V lost 0 bases and J lost 4 bases. Time point in this sample: week 5, during vaccination. All doses held 300 ug of mutant IDH1 20-mer peptide, with topical imiquimod.

The sequenced sample was peripheral blood mononuclear cells (PBMCs), obtained from a glioma patient whose treatment included an IDH1 peptide vaccine. This chain uses TRBV11-3 with TRBJ2-1; 8 nucleotides match TRBD2. This sequence was found in a woman in her thirties or forties with glioma. Some clones in this sample may be carry-over from other donors' samples. CDR3 protein: CASSLDSLVAGYNEQFF. Here the CDR3 DNA reads TGTGCCAGCAGCTTAGATTCCCTGGTAGCGGGATACAATGAGCAGTTCTTC.